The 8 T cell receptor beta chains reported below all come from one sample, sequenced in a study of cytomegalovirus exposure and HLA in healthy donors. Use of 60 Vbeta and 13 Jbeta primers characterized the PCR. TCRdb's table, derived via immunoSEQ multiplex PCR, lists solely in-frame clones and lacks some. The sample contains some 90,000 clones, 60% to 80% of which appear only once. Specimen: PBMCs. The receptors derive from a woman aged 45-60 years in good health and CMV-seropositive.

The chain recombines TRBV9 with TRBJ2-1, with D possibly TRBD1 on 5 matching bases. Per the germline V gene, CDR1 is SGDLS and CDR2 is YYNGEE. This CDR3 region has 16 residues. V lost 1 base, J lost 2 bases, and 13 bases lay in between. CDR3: CASSVSRGWTYNEQFF. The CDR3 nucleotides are TGTGCCAGCAGCGTATCTAGGGGCTGGACCTACAATGAGCAGTTCTTC.

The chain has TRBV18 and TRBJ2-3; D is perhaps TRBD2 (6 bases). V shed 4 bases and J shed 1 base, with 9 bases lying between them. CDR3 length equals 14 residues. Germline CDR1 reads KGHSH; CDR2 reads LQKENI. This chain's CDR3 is CASSLASGTDTQYF. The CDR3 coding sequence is TGTGCCAGCTCACTGGCTAGCGGCACAGATACGCAGTATTTT.

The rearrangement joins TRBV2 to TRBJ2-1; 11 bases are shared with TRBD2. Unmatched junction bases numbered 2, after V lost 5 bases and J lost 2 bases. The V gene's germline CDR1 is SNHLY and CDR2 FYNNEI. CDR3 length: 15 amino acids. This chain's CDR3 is CASSQTSGTYNEQFF. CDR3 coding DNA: TGTGCCAGCAGTCAGACTAGCGGGACCTACAATGAGCAGTTCTTC.

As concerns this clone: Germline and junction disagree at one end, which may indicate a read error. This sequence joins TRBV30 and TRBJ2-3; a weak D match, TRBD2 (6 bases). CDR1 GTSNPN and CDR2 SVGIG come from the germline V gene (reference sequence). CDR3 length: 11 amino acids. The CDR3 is CAWSVLALGGF. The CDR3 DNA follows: TGTGCCTGGAGTGTACTGGCTCTGGGAGGATTT.

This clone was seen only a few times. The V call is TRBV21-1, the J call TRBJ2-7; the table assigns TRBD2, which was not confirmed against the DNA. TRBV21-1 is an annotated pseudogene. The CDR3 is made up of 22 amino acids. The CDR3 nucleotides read TGTGCCAGCAGCAAAGTATCATTTCTCGGACCGCGGTCCGGTTTACGCGATCGGGAGCAGTACGTC. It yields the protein CASSKVSFLGPRSGLRDREQYV.

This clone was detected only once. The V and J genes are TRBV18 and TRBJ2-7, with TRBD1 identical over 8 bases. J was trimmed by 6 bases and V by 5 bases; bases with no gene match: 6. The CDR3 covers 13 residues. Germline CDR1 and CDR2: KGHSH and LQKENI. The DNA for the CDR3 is TGTGCCAGCTCAGCAGCAGGGGGCTCCGAGCAGTACGTC. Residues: CASSAAGGSEQYV.

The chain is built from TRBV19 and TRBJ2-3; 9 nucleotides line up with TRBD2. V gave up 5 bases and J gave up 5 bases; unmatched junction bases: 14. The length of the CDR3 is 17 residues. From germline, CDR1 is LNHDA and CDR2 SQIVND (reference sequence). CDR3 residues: CASSGNPVAGAKDTQYF. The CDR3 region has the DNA TGTGCCAGTAGTGGAAACCCGGTAGCGGGAGCTAAAGATACGCAGTATTTT.

CDR3 amino acids: CASSVGDSTGNTIYF. CDR3 DNA sequence: TGTGCCAGCAGTGTAGGGGACTCTACAGGAAACACCATATATTTT. V usage is TRBV6-1 and J usage is TRBJ1-3; D is possibly TRBD1 (5 bases). CDR1 and CDR2 from the germline V gene are MNHNS and SASEGT. V lost 4 bases and J 4 bases, leaving 14 bases between the germline ends. The CDR3 extends over 15 amino acids.